This T cell receptor (beta chain) comes out of a study of CD8+ T cells in alopecia areata. Investigators isolated RNA and reverse transcribed it into cDNA to act as the sequencing template. The data were produced by immunoSEQ multiplex PCR, yet TCRdb's version contains in-frame clones alone and is incomplete. This sample yields around 200,000 clones, of which roughly 59% are seen a single time; about 1.5% belongs to the top ten. This clone showed up just a few times. What it recognizes is unknown. Study outcomes and limitations: For lesional scalp, especially alopecia totalis/universalis, clonality was higher than in normal scalp.

Deletions cut 1 base from V and 5 bases from J, with 11 bases between. The CDR3 has 15 amino acids. Germline lookup yields CDR1 LGHNA and CDR2 YSLEER. The chain links TRBV4-3 to TRBJ1-4; D is unclear. Material: CD4+ T cells sorted from blood, obtained at week 0. The receptor was derived from a human donor with alopecia areata. CDR3 coding DNA: TGCGCCAGCAGCCAAGGAGTCAGCAAAAATGAAAAACTGTTTTTT. It yields the protein CASSQGVSKNEKLFF.